This TCR beta chain stems from a study of T cell changes during pregnancy in multiple sclerosis. Sequencing used immunoSEQ multiplex PCR; TCRdb keeps in-frame clones, though not all of them. The table lists about 43,000 clones, about nine tenths of them singletons. The specimen comprised peripheral blood, sampled in the second trimester of pregnancy. The clonotype comes from a female donor in good health, enrolled as a control in a pregnancy study.

The CDR3 nucleotides are TGTGCCAGCAGTTACTCTAAGGGGCGGAGCGTAGAGACCCAGTACTTC. Protein: CASSYSKGRSVETQYF. The chain has TRBV6-5 and TRBJ2-5, with D possibly TRBD1 on 5 matching bases. Germline CDR1 and CDR2: MNHEY and SVGAGI. The CDR3 totals 16 residues. V was clipped by 0 bases and J by 4 bases, with 15 bases between them.